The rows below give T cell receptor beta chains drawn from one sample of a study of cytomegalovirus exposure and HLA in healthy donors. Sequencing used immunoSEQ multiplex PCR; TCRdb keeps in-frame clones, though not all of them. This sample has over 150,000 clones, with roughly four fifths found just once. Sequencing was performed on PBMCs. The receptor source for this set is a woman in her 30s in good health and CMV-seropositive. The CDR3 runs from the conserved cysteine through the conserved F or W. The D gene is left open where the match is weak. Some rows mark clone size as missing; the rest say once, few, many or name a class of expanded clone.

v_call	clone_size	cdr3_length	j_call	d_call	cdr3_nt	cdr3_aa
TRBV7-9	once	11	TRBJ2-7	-	TGTTCCAGCAGCCCCTCCGGCGAGCAGTACTTC	CSSSPSGEQYF
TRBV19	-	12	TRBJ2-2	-	TGTGCCAGTAGGCCCGGTTCGAGGGAGCTGTTTTTT	CASRPGSRELFF
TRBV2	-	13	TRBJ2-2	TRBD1	TGTGCCAGCAGGAGGACAGGGGTCGGGGAGCTGTTTTTT	CASRRTGVGELFF
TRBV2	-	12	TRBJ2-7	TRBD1	TGTGCCAGCCTTCAGGGGGCCTACGAGCAGTACTTC	CASLQGAYEQYF
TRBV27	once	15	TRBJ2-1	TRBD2	TGTGCCAGCAGCCCTAGCGGGAGCTCCTACAATGAGCAGTTCTTC	CASSPSGSSYNEQFF
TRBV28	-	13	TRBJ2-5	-	TGTGCCAGCTTTTCCCCCCTAAAAGAGACCCAGTACTTC	CASFSPLKETQYF
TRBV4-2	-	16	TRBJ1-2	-	TGTGCCAGCAGCCAGGACCGAAACAGCGGCAACTATGGCTACACCTTC	CASSQDRNSGNYGYTF
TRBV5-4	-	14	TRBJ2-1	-	TGTGCCAGCAGCAGGGGGGGTCGGGGGGATGAGCAGTTCTTC	CASSRGGRGDEQFF
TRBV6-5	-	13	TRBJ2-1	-	TGTGCCAGCACCCCGGGTGTCAACAATGAGCAGTTCTTC	CASTPGVNNEQFF
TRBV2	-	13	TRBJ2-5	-	TGTGCCAGCAGGTACGGGAGTGGAGAGACCCAGTACTTC	CASRYGSGETQYF
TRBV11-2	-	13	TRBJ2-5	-	TGTGCCAGCAGCTTAGGGGCTTCGGGAACCCAGTACTTC	CASSLGASGTQYF
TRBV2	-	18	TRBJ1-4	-	TGTGCCAGCAGTGATTCTAAAGGTTTGACCCGGACTGATGAAAAACTGTTTTTT	CASSDSKGLTRTDEKLFF
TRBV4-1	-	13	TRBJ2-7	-	TGCGCCAGCAGCCAAGGTTGGGGAGAAGAGCAGTACTTC	CASSQGWGEEQYF
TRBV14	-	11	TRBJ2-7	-	TGTGCCAGCAGCCAACAGGACGAGCAGTACTTC	CASSQQDEQYF
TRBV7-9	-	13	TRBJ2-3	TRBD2	TGTGCCAGCAGAGATCTGGGGGGGGGACTCGCGTGTTTT	CASRDLGGGLACF
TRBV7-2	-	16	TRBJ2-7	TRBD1	TGTGCCAGCAGCCTCGGACAGGGGGCTAGGAGGGGCGAGCAGTACTTC	CASSLGQGARRGEQYF
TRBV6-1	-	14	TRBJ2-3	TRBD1	TGTGCCAGCAGTGGGGACAGGGGCACAGATACGCAGTATTTT	CASSGDRGTDTQYF
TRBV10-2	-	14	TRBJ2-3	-	TGCGCCAGCCGTATGGGACACACCACAGATACGCAGTATTTT	CASRMGHTTDTQYF
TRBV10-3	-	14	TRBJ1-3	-	TGTGCCATCAGACCTGACAGCTCTGGAAACACCATATATTTT	CAIRPDSSGNTIYF
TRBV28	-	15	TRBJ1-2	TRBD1	TGTGCCAGCAGTCCTAAGGGACAGGTGGGAAATGGCTACACCTTC	CASSPKGQVGNGYTF
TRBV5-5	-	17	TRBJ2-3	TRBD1	TGTGCCAGCAGCAAGACCGGGACAGGGGATTCCACAGATACGCAGTATTTT	CASSKTGTGDSTDTQYF
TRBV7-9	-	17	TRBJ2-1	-	TGTGCCAGCAGCCCTCTGCGCACAGGGAAGGGGGACAATGAGCAGTTCTTC	CASSPLRTGKGDNEQFF
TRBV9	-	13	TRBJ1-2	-	TGTGCCAGCAGCGTAGATCAGGGCTATGGCTACACCTTC	CASSVDQGYGYTF
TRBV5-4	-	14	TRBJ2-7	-	TGTGCCAGCAGCGACATCGGACAGAGCTACGAGCAGTACTTC	CASSDIGQSYEQYF
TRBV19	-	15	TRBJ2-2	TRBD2	TGTGCCAGTAGTACTAATAGCGGGAGGACCGGGGAGCTGTTTTTT	CASSTNSGRTGELFF
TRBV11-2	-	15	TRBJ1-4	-	TGTGCCAGCAGCCTACTAGGGGGGGCTAATGAAAAACTGTTTTTT	CASSLLGGANEKLFF
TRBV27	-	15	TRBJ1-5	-	TGTGCCAGCAGTACCCGTTGGGACACCGGCCAGGGCCAGCATTTT	CASSTRWDTGQGQHF
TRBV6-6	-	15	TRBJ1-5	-	TGTGCCAGCAGTTACTCGGCTTGGGGAGATCAGCCCCAGCATTTT	CASSYSAWGDQPQHF
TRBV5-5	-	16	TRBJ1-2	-	TGTGCCAGCAGCTTGGGTGTTTGGGAGGAGGGCTATGGCTACACCTTC	CASSLGVWEEGYGYTF
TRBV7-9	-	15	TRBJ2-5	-	TGTGCCAGCAGCTTAGCGCTGCTAAATGAAGAGACCCAGTACTTC	CASSLALLNEETQYF
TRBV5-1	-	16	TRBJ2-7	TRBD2	TGCGCCAGCAGCTTGGGTGGACTAGCGGTCCTCTACGAGCAGTACTTC	CASSLGGLAVLYEQYF
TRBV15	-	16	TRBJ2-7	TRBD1	TGTGCCACCTCCCTTCGTAGGGGACAGGGGATCCACGAGCAGTACTTC	CATSLRRGQGIHEQYF
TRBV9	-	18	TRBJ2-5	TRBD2	TGTGCCAGCAGCGTAGGAATCGGTAGCGGGAGGACAGGGGAGACCCAGTACTTC	CASSVGIGSGRTGETQYF
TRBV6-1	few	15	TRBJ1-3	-	TGTGCCAGCAATGAGGAGGTGGGCGGCGGAAACACCATATATTTT	CASNEEVGGGNTIYF
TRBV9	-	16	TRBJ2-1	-	TGTGCCAGCAGCTTACGGAAGGTAGAGGGAGCTAATGAGCAGTTCTTC	CASSLRKVEGANEQFF
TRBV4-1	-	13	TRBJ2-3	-	TGCGCCAGCACCGGTGGTGGAGCAGATACGCAGTATTTT	CASTGGGADTQYF
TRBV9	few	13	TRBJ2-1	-	TGTGCCAGCAGCGCCTTAGCGAGAGGTGAGCAGTTCTTC	CASSALARGEQFF
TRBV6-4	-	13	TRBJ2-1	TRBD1	TGTGCCAGCAGTGACTCGGGACAGGGCGAGCAGTTCTTC	CASSDSGQGEQFF
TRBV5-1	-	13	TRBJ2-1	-	TGCGCCAGCAGCTTAGCTCTAGGCAATGAGCAGTTCTTC	CASSLALGNEQFF
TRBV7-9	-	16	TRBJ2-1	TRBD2	TGTGCCAGCAGCCAGGGAGGGCGGGGGAATTACAATGAGCAGTTCTTC	CASSQGGRGNYNEQFF
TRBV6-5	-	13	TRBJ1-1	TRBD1	TGTGCCAGCAGGACAGGGCGAAAGACTGAAGCTTTCTTT	CASRTGRKTEAFF
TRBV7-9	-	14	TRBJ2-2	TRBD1	TGTGCCAGCAGCTCCAGGGGGCGCCCCGGGGAGCTGTTTTTT	CASSSRGRPGELFF
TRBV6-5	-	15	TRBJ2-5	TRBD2	TGTGCCAGCAGTTACCCTGGACTAGCGGGAGAGGTCCAGTACTTC	CASSYPGLAGEVQYF
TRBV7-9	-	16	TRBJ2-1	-	TGTGCCAGCAGCGCGGGGTCTGTCGGGAGATTGGAAGAGCAGTTCTTC	CASSAGSVGRLEEQFF
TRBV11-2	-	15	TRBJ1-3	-	TGTGCCAGCAGGCGCGGAGGGAGTTATGGAAACACCATATATTTT	CASRRGGSYGNTIYF
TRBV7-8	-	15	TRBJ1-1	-	TGTGCCAGCAGCTTAGTTCAGGGGTTGGGCACTGAAGCTTTCTTT	CASSLVQGLGTEAFF
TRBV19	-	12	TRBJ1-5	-	TGTGCCAGCTGGGGAGGGAATCAGCCCCAGCATTTT	CASWGGNQPQHF
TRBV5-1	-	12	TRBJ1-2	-	TGCGCCAGCAGCTTGGAGGGAGGAGGCTACACCTTC	CASSLEGGGYTF
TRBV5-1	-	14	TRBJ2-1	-	TGCGCCAGCAGTGGAACAGAACCATACAATGAGCAGTTCTTC	CASSGTEPYNEQFF
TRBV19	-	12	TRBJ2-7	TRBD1	TGTGCCACCCAGACAGGGGTCCACGAGCAGTACTTC	CATQTGVHEQYF
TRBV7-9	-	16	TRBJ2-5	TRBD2	TGTTCCAGCAGGGGACTAGCGGGAGATCTAAGGGAGACCCAGTACTTC	CSSRGLAGDLRETQYF
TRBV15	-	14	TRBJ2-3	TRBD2	TGTGCCACCAGCAGGGCGGGAGGGACAGATACGCAGTATTTT	CATSRAGGTDTQYF
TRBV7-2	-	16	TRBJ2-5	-	TGTGCCAGCAGCTTAGCAAGAGCGGAACGGGGGGAGACCCAGTACTTC	CASSLARAERGETQYF
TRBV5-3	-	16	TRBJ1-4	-	TGTGCCAGAAGCTTGGAGTACACTGGGAGGTGTGAAAAACTGTTTTTT	CARSLEYTGRCEKLFF
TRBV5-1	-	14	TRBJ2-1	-	TGCGCCAGCAGCTTAAATAGCGCGAACAATGAGCAGTTCTTC	CASSLNSANNEQFF
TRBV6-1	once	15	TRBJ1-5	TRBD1	TGTGCCAGCAGTGATTCGGGACAGGGTAATCAGCCCCAGCATTTT	CASSDSGQGNQPQHF